This T cell receptor (beta chain) was found in a study of blood T cell repertoires in COVID-19. The repertoire was sequenced with immunoSEQ multiplex PCR; TCRdb's copy has only in-frame clones and lacks some. The table shows 90,000 to 130,000 clones, with 86% occurring only once. This CDR3 region has 16 residues. Germline trimming cut 4 bases from V and 7 bases from J; bases unmatched to any gene: 13. Germline lookup yields CDR1 LNHDA and CDR2 SQIVND (reference sequence). This chain uses TRBV19 with TRBJ1-5; 7 bases align to TRBD1. This TCR came from a middle-aged man with acute or convalescent COVID-19. The sample comprised peripheral blood. The CDR3 loop is CASSRYNDRVGQPQHF. CDR3 sequence (DNA): TGTGCCAGTAGTAGATACAATGACAGGGTAGGGCAGCCCCAGCATTTT.